This T cell receptor beta chain was identified in a study of control samples from healthy donors and cancer patients. Some clones are missing from TCRdb's copy, which holds only in-frame ones; the method was immunoSEQ multiplex PCR. The table includes 88,000 or so clones, 85% to 95% detected once. The CDR3 loop spans 14 amino acids. Trimming took 6 bases from V and 2 from J, leaving 13 bases between them. The V gene's germline CDR1 is KGHSH and CDR2 LQKENI. Sequencing input: blood. The rearrangement links TRBV18 to TRBJ1-2; TRBD1 is a possible D gene (6 bases). This receptor was identified in a woman aged 18-35 years in good health. The CDR3 is CASSDQGLNYGYTF. The CDR3 DNA reads TGTGCCAGCTCGGACCAGGGGTTGAACTATGGCTACACCTTC.